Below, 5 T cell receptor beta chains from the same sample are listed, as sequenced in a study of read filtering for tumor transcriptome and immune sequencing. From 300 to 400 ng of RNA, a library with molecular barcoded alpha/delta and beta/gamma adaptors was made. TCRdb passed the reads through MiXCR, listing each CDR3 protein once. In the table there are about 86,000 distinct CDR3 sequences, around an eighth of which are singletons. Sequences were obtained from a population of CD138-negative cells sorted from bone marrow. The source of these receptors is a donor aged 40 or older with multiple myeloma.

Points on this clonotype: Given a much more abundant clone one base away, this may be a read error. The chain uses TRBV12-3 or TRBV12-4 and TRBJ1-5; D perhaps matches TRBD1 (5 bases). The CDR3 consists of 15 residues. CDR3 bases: TGTACCAGCAGTCGGGTGGGGCCGGGCAATCAGCCCCAGCATTTT. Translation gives CTSSRVGPGNQPQHF.

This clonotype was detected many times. The CDR3 loop is CASSSGASQGSEQFF. In nucleotides, the CDR3 is TGTGCCAGCAGCTCCGGGGCCTCCCAGGGTAGCGAGCAGTTCTTC. The chain employs TRBV7-3 and TRBJ2-1; D tentatively reads TRBD1 or TRBD2 (5 bases each). This CDR3 is 15 amino acids long. V lost 4 bases, J lost 10 bases, and 20 bases lay in between. The germline CDR1 and CDR2 sequences are SGHTA and FQGTGA.

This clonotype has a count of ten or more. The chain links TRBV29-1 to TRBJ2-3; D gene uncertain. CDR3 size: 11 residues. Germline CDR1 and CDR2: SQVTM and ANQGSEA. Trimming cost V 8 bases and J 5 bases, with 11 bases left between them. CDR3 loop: CSPAFGDTQYF. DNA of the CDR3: TGCAGCCCCGCGTTTGGAGATACGCAGTATTTT.

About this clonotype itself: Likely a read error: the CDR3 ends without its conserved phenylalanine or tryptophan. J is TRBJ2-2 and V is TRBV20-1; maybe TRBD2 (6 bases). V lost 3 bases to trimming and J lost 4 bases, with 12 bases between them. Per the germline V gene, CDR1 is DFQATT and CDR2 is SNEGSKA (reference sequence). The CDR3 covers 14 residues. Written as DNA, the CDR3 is TGCAGTGCTAGGCCCAGCGGGTCCACCGGGGAGCTGTTTTCT. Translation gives CSARPSGSTGELFS.

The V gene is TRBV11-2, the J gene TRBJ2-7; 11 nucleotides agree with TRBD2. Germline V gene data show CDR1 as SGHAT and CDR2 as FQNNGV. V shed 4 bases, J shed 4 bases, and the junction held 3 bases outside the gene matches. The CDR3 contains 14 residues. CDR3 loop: CASSSLAGVYEQYF. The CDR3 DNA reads TGTGCCAGCAGCTCACTAGCGGGAGTTTACGAGCAGTACTTC.